These T cell receptor beta chains were read from a single sample in a study of cytomegalovirus exposure and HLA in healthy donors. Some clones are missing from TCRdb's copy, which holds only in-frame ones; the method was immunoSEQ multiplex PCR. This sample has over 200,000 clones, with 88% found just once. The sample was PBMCs. Receptor source: a young woman in good health and CMV-seronegative. Both conserved end residues are part of each CDR3. D genes are given only for firm matches. Part of the rows lack a size; the others show once, few, many or a class for expanded clones.

j_call	v_call	clone_size	d_call	cdr3_aa	cdr3_nt
TRBJ2-3	TRBV30	.	.	CAWRKSLASDTQYF	TGTGCCTGGAGGAAGAGCCTAGCGTCAGATACGCAGTATTTT
TRBJ2-2	TRBV28	.	TRBD2	CASSRGVNRDFLNTGELFF	TGTGCCAGCAGTCGGGGGGTTAACCGGGACTTCTTGAACACCGGGGAGCTGTTTTTT
TRBJ1-2	TRBV28	.	.	CASSLGGAYGYTF	TGTGCCAGCAGTTTAGGAGGGGCCTATGGCTACACCTTC
TRBJ2-7	TRBV5-1	.	TRBD2	CASSLMPSGSYEQYF	TGCGCCAGCAGCTTGATGCCCAGCGGGAGCTACGAGCAGTACTTC
TRBJ1-2	TRBV6-1	.	.	CASRSGTQGYGYTF	TGTGCCAGCAGAAGCGGGACTCAAGGCTATGGCTACACCTTC
TRBJ2-2	TRBV29-1	few	.	CSVVIFGELFF	TGCAGCGTTGTAATCTTCGGGGAGCTGTTTTTT
TRBJ2-1	TRBV9	.	TRBD2	CASSPEVSGRNEQFF	TGTGCCAGCAGCCCAGAGGTGAGCGGGAGGAATGAGCAGTTCTTC
TRBJ2-1	TRBV19	.	TRBD1	CASSPSTGGVDNEQFF	TGTGCCAGTAGCCCCTCGACAGGGGGCGTCGACAATGAGCAGTTCTTC
TRBJ2-7	TRBV27	.	.	CASSFAGGSYEQYF	TGTGCCAGCAGTTTCGCGGGCGGCTCCTACGAGCAGTACTTC
TRBJ2-7	TRBV4-1	.	.	CASSQVGGDPYEQYF	TGCGCCAGCAGCCAAGTCGGGGGTGATCCCTACGAGCAGTACTTC
TRBJ2-5	TRBV7-2	.	.	CASSLAQGLRWQETQYF	TGTGCCAGCAGCTTAGCACAGGGTTTGAGGTGGCAAGAGACCCAGTACTTC
TRBJ1-1	TRBV18	.	.	CASSERLASTMNTEAFF	TGTGCCAGCTCAGAACGACTCGCTTCAACCATGAACACTGAAGCTTTCTTT
TRBJ1-2	TRBV12-5	.	TRBD1	CASGLVQGQGALIDGYTF	TGTGCTAGTGGTTTGGTCCAGGGACAGGGGGCGCTGATTGATGGCTACACCTTC
TRBJ1-2	TRBV28	once	.	CASIHGGGYTFGSGTF	.
TRBJ2-5	TRBV27	once	.	CASSLTGRGETQYF	TGTGCCAGCAGTTTAACAGGGAGAGGGGAGACCCAGTACTTC
TRBJ2-2	TRBV6-5	.	.	CASSYGRLGNTGELFF	TGTGCCAGCAGTTACGGGCGTCTGGGGAACACCGGGGAGCTGTTTTTT
TRBJ1-5	TRBV6-6	.	.	CASSLYRDYSNQPQHF	TGTGCCAGCAGTTTATACAGGGATTATAGCAATCAGCCCCAGCATTTT
TRBJ2-7	TRBV28	.	.	CASSPRDTQADEQYF	TGTGCCAGCAGTCCCCGGGACACCCAAGCGGACGAGCAGTACTTC
TRBJ2-7	TRBV29-1	.	.	CSVEMGAAEQYF	TGCAGCGTTGAAATGGGGGCAGCCGAGCAGTACTTC
TRBJ2-7	TRBV6-5	once	TRBD2	CASSYGASGRGYEQYF	TGTGCCAGCAGTTACGGGGCTAGCGGGAGGGGGTACGAGCAGTACTTC
TRBJ1-5	TRBV19	.	.	CASSIDGQGPQHF	TGTGCCAGTAGTATAGACGGCCAGGGGCCCCAGCATTTT
TRBJ2-7	TRBV2	.	TRBD1	CASKATGDGEQYF	TGTGCCAGCAAGGCGACAGGGGATGGCGAGCAGTACTTC
TRBJ2-1	TRBV19	.	TRBD2	CASGVLSGATYNEQFF	TGTGCCAGTGGGGTTCTTAGCGGGGCCACCTACAATGAGCAGTTCTTC
TRBJ1-2	TRBV4-1	.	TRBD1	CASSPWTGDGGYTF	TGCGCCAGCAGCCCCTGGACAGGGGATGGTGGCTACACCTTC
TRBJ2-7	TRBV6-6	.	.	CASSYWGEKSYEQYF	TGTGCCAGCAGTTACTGGGGGGAGAAGTCCTACGAGCAGTACTTC
TRBJ1-2	TRBV4-2	.	.	CASSQDLTGAYGYTF	TGTGCCAGCAGCCAAGATCTGACAGGCGCCTATGGCTACACCTTC
TRBJ2-1	TRBV28	once	TRBD2	CASSLSWGLSVENEQFF	TGTGCCAGCAGTTTATCTTGGGGACTATCGGTCGAAAATGAGCAGTTCTTC
TRBJ2-3	TRBV5-4	.	.	CASSLSIGASTDTQYF	TGTGCCAGCAGCTTAAGTATTGGGGCTAGCACAGATACGCAGTATTTT
TRBJ2-7	TRBV6-1	.	.	CAISGGAYEQYF	TGTGCCATCTCGGGGGGCGCCTACGAGCAGTACTTC